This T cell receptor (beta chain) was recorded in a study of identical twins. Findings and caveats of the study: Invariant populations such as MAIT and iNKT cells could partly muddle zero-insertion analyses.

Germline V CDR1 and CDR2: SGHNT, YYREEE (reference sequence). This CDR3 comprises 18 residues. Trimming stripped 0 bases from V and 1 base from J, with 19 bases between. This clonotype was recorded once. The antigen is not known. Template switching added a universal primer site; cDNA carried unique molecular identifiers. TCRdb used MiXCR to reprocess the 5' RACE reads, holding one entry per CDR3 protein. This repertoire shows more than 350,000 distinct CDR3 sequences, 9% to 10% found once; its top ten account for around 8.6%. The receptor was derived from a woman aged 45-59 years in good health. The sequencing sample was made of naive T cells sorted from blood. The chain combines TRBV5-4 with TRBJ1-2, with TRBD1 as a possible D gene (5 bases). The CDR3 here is CASSLEARGPPNNYGYTF. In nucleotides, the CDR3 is TGTGCCAGCAGCTTGGAGGCTCGGGGCCCCCCCAATAACTATGGCTACACCTTC.